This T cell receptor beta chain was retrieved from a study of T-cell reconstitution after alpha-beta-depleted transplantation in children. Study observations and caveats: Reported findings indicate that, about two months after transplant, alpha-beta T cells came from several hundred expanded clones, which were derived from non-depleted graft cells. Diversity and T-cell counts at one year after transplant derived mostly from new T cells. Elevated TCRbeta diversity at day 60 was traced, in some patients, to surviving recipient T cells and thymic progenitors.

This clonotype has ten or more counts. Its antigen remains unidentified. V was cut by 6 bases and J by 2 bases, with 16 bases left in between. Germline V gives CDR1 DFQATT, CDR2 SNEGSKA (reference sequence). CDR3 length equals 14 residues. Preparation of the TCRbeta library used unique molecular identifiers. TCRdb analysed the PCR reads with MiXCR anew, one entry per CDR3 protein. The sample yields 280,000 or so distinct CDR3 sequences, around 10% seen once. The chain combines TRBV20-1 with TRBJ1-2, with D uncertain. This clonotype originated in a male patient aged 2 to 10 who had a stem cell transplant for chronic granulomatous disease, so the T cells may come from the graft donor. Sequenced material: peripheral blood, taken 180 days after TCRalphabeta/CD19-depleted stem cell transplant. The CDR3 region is CSAQPWLANYGYTF. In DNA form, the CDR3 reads TGCAGTGCCCAGCCCTGGCTGGCGAACTATGGCTACACCTTC.